Following are 26 T cell receptor beta chains from one sample sequenced in a study of CD8+CD57+ T cells in acquired aplastic anemia. Profiles of TCR beta VDJ and CDR3 were generated from a genomic DNA template. TCRdb ran MiXCR on the reads and lists one entry per CDR3 protein. The data contain 200,000 to 250,000 distinct CDR3 sequences, under 65% of them singletons. Sequencing was done on a sample of sorted CD4+, CD8+, or CD8+CD57+ T cells (not recorded which) from PBMCs. The origin of the receptors is a human donor in good health.

J is TRBJ1-6 and V is TRBV6-1, with D possibly matching TRBD1 (5 bases). Deletions cut 1 base from V and 10 bases from J, with 11 bases between. This CDR3 region has 14 residues. Germline assignment: CDR1 MNHNS and CDR2 SASEGT. The CDR3 nucleotides read TGTGCCAGCAGTGAAGTGGGGGTAACGTCACCCCTCCACTTT. Protein product: CASSEVGVTSPLHF.

The chain couples TRBV2 to TRBJ2-7; D not certain. CDR3 size: 13 residues. The V and J ends lost 5 bases and 0 bases respectively, with 8 bases between them. From germline, CDR1 is SNHLY and CDR2 FYNNEI. CDR3 in amino acids: CASSFSNSYEQYF. The CDR3 nucleotides are TGTGCCAGCAGTTTTTCCAACTCCTACGAGCAGTACTTC.

This clonotype appeared many times. The gene calls are TRBV2 and TRBJ1-1, with TRBD1 matching over 9 bases. Germline V gives CDR1 SNHLY, CDR2 FYNNEI. V was clipped by 6 bases and J by 6 bases; unmatched bases: 11. The CDR3 consists of 15 residues. The CDR3 region is CASSTSPQGAAEAFF. Here the CDR3 DNA reads TGTGCCAGCAGCACCAGTCCACAGGGGGCTGCTGAAGCTTTCTTT.

In its sample, this clonotype was seen a few times. This chain joins TRBV15 and TRBJ2-5, with TRBD2 matching 7 bases. Germline trimming cut 3 bases from V and 2 bases from J; bases unmatched to any gene: 6. Germline V gene lookup returns CDR1 LNHNV and CDR2 YYDKDF (reference sequence). This CDR3 region has 15 residues. The CDR3 sequence: CATSSPGGIQETQYF. DNA of the CDR3: TGTGCCACCAGCAGTCCCGGGGGGATTCAAGAGACCCAGTACTTC.

J is TRBJ1-1 and V is TRBV24-1; a possible D gene is TRBD1 (5 bases). Germline loops: CDR1 KGHDR, CDR2 SFDVKD. The CDR3 runs 14 residues. V was trimmed by 5 bases and J by 1 base, leaving 10 bases between them. DNA of the CDR3: TGTGCCACCAGTGGAGGGGTGGCGAACACTGAAGCTTTCTTT. It translates to CATSGGVANTEAFF.

This clonotype was recorded many times. This chain uses TRBV29-1 with TRBJ2-7, with a tentative D call TRBD2 (7 bases). V shed 6 bases and J shed 3 bases, with 18 bases lying between them. This CDR3 contains 14 residues. Germline lookup yields CDR1 SQVTM and CDR2 ANQGSEA. The DNA for the CDR3 is TGCAGCGTGGGAGGGACACCCGACCTCTACGAGCAGTACTTC. It yields the protein CSVGGTPDLYEQYF.

The chain employs TRBV9 and TRBJ1-4; 9 bases map to TRBD1. In germline, CDR1 is SGDLS, CDR2 YYNGEE. Unmatched junction bases numbered 7, after V lost 3 bases and J lost 7 bases. There are 15 residues in the CDR3. CDR3 bases: TGTGCCAGCAGCGACCGGACAGGGGATACTGAAAAACTGTTTTTT. Residues: CASSDRTGDTEKLFF.

This clonotype came up many times. V usage is TRBV7-9 and J usage is TRBJ2-2; D is possibly TRBD2 (6 bases). V lost 1 base, J lost 2 bases, and 14 bases lay in between. This CDR3 comprises 17 residues. Germline V CDR1 and CDR2: SEHNR, FQNEAQ (reference sequence). The CDR3 here is CASSLGSGGINTGELFF. In DNA, the CDR3 is TGTGCCAGCAGCTTAGGGTCTGGCGGGATCAACACCGGGGAGCTGTTTTTT. Variable domain in full (rest from reference TRBV7-9 and TRBJ2-2): DTGVSQNPRHKITKRGQNVTFRCDPISEHNRLYWYRQTLGQGPEFLTYFQNEAQLEKSRLLSDRFSAERPKGSFSTLEIQRTEQGDSAMYLCASSLGSGGINTGELFFGEGSRLTVL.

This clonotype came up many times. This chain uses TRBV6-6 with TRBJ2-7; TRBD2 matches at 9 bases. Germline V lookup: CDR1 MNHNY, CDR2 SVGAGI (reference sequence). Unmatched junction bases numbered 8, after V lost 2 bases and J lost 6 bases. The length of the CDR3 is 15 residues. The CDR3 DNA is TGTGCCAGCAGTTACGTAGCGGGAGAAAGAGGCGAGCAGTACTTC. Residues: CASSYVAGERGEQYF.

For this clonotype: The junction shows a germline mismatch at one end, possibly a read error. V and J are TRBV7-9 and TRBJ2-7; 8 bases line up with TRBD1. Germline V gene data show CDR1 as SEHNR and CDR2 as FQNEAQ (reference sequence). This CDR3 has 15 residues. The CDR3 nucleotides are TGCGCCAGCAGCCAAGATCCGCAGGGGGCGAGGGAGCAGTACTTC. This sequence encodes CASSQDPQGAREQYF.

The chain combines TRBV2 with TRBJ2-7, with D hard to call. The germline gives CDR1 SNHLY, CDR2 FYNNEI. The V gene lost 2 bases and the J gene lost 1 base, with 6 bases spanning the gap. The CDR3 has 13 residues. The CDR3 reads CASSEQVSYEQYF. The CDR3, as DNA: TGTGCCAGCAGTGAACAGGTTTCCTACGAGCAGTACTTC. Full variable domain (remainder filled in from reference TRBV2 and TRBJ2-7): EPEVTQTPSHQVTQMGQEVILRCVPISNHLYFYWYRQILGQKVEFLVSFYNNEISEKSEIFDDQFSVERPDGSNFTLKIRSTKLEDSAMYFCASSEQVSYEQYFGPGTRLTVT.

This clonotype was observed at least ten times. CDR3 amino acids: CASSAPLGADYGYTF. The CDR3, as DNA: TGTGCCAGCAGTGCCCCCCTGGGGGCGGACTATGGCTACACCTTC. The chain employs TRBV25-1 and TRBJ1-2; a weak D match, TRBD1 (6 bases). Per the germline V gene, CDR1 is MGHDK and CDR2 is SYGVNS. The CDR3 sequence is 15 residues long. The V end was cut by 4 bases, the J end by 3 bases, with 15 bases between.

V and J are TRBV9 and TRBJ2-7, with 7 bases fitting TRBD1. From germline, CDR1 is SGDLS and CDR2 YYNGEE. CDR3 length equals 13 residues. The V segment lost 0 bases and the J segment 7 bases; nucleotides outside the gene matches: 4. The CDR3 DNA sequence: TGTGCCAGCAGCGTAGTAGAGACAGGGGAGCAGTACTTC. Its translation: CASSVVETGEQYF.

The chain uses TRBV5-6 and TRBJ1-2; the D gene is possibly TRBD1 (5 bases). There are 13 residues in the CDR3. V was cut by 4 bases and J by 6 bases, with 13 bases left in between. Germline V lookup: CDR1 SGHDT, CDR2 YYEEEE. The CDR3 coding sequence is TGTGCCAGCAGCCTAGCGGGGGTTGATGGCTACACCTTC. Translation: CASSLAGVDGYTF.

The chain uses TRBV11-2 and TRBJ1-1, with 10 bases that match TRBD1. Germline CDR1 is SGHAT and CDR2 is FQNNGV. Germline trimming cut 2 bases from V and 5 bases from J; bases unmatched to any gene: 8. The CDR3 has 16 amino acids. CDR3 loop: CASSLQRTGGGTEAFF. CDR3 coding DNA: TGTGCCAGCAGCTTACAACGGACAGGGGGTGGTACTGAAGCTTTCTTT.

The chain couples TRBV7-4 to TRBJ2-7; maybe TRBD1 (7 bases). This CDR3 has 14 residues. V lost 6 bases, J lost 3 bases, and 15 bases lay in between. Germline V gives CDR1 SGHVT, CDR2 SQSDAQ. The CDR3 DNA is TGTGCCAGCAGTTTGGGCAGGGGGGTCTACGAGCAGTACTTC. Its translation: CASSLGRGVYEQYF.

V usage is TRBV20-1 and J usage is TRBJ2-1; the match to TRBD2 covers 8 bases. CDR3 length: 16 residues. V gave up 3 bases and J gave up 3 bases; unmatched junction bases: 10. Per germline, CDR1 DFQATT and CDR2 SNEGSKA (reference sequence). This CDR3 is CSARPLIAGNYNEQFF. The CDR3 region has the DNA TGCAGTGCTAGGCCGTTGATAGCGGGGAACTACAATGAGCAGTTCTTC.

This clonotype was seen at least ten times. The chain links TRBV27 to TRBJ2-7, with unresolved D. The V end was cut by 5 bases, the J end by 6 bases, with 8 bases between. Per the germline V gene, CDR1 is MNHEY and CDR2 is SMNVEV (reference sequence). The CDR3 is 11 amino acids. The CDR3 is CASSSFGEQYF. The CDR3 DNA reads TGTGCCAGCAGTAGCTTCGGCGAGCAGTACTTC.

This clonotype was counted many times. The chain carries TRBV19 and TRBJ2-1, with D perhaps matching TRBD1 (7 bases). CDR3 length: 14 amino acids. Germline values: CDR1 LNHDA, CDR2 SQIVND (reference sequence). V lost 3 bases and J lost 8, with 14 bases in between. CDR3 DNA: TGTGCCAGTAGTATTCGGCAGGGGGGCGATGAGCAGTTCTTC. This codes for CASSIRQGGDEQFF.

Many counts were recorded for this clonotype. The rearrangement joins TRBV13 to TRBJ1-2; 7 nucleotides agree with TRBD1. Per germline, CDR1 PRHDT and CDR2 FYEKMQ (reference sequence). CDR3 size: 14 residues. With V trimmed by 3 bases and J by 8 bases, 9 bases remained unmatched. The CDR3 DNA reads as TGTGCCAGCAGCTTGGGACAGTCCGGGGAGGGCTACACCTTC. It encodes CASSLGQSGEGYTF.

This clonotype was observed a few times. The chain joins TRBV4-1 to TRBJ2-2; D call uncertain. The CDR3 is 14 residues long. Trimming pared 1 base from V and 6 bases from J, leaving 9 bases between. The germline CDR1 and CDR2 sequences are MGHRA and YSYEKL. CDR3 DNA sequence: TGCGCCAGCAGCCAAGGCCCTGGGGCCGGGGAGCTGTTTTTT. This translates into CASSQGPGAGELFF.

This clonotype was counted ten times or more. This chain joins TRBV7-9 and TRBJ2-2; unclear D gene. The CDR3 covers 12 residues. V was shortened by 6 bases and J by 0 bases, with 2 bases between the two germline ends. CDR1 SEHNR and CDR2 FQNEAQ come from the germline V gene (reference sequence). DNA for the CDR3: TGTGCCAGCAGAACGAACACCGGGGAGCTGTTTTTT. Its translation: CASRTNTGELFF. The variable domain in full, with the rest retrieved from reference TRBV7-9 and TRBJ2-2, is DTGVSQNPRHKITKRGQNVTFRCDPISEHNRLYWYRQTLGQGPEFLTYFQNEAQLEKSRLLSDRFSAERPKGSFSTLEIQRTEQGDSAMYLCASRTNTGELFFGEGSRLTVL.

CDR3 DNA: TGCAGTGCCAGCACCCGGACTAGCGGGAGCTCCTACGAGCAGTACTTC. Residues: CSASTRTSGSSYEQYF. V gene TRBV20-1 combines with J gene TRBJ2-7; 13 nucleotides match TRBD2. The CDR3 is 16 amino acids. Looked up from germline, CDR1 is DFQATT and CDR2 is SNEGSKA (reference sequence). Germline trimming cut 6 bases from V and 0 bases from J; bases unmatched to any gene: 8.

The V call is TRBV7-9, the J call TRBJ2-5; 12 bases are a match to TRBD2. The germline CDR1 and CDR2 sequences are SEHNR and FQNEAQ (reference sequence). There are 15 residues in the CDR3. V lost 5 bases to trimming and J lost 3 bases; unmatched junction nucleotides: 4. The CDR3 sequence is CASSLRTSGEETQYF. The CDR3 DNA reads TGTGCCAGCAGCCTGCGGACTAGCGGGGAAGAGACCCAGTACTTC. Filled out from reference TRBV7-9 and TRBJ2-5, the complete variable domain reads DTGVSQNPRHKITKRGQNVTFRCDPISEHNRLYWYRQTLGQGPEFLTYFQNEAQLEKSRLLSDRFSAERPKGSFSTLEIQRTEQGDSAMYLCASSLRTSGEETQYFGPGTRLLVL.

Note on this clonotype: At one end, the junction sequence differs from germline, possibly due to a read error. The chain recombines TRBV19 with TRBJ2-7; 9 nucleotides match TRBD1. The germline CDR1 and CDR2 sequences are LNHDA and SQIVND (reference sequence). The CDR3 has 13 amino acids. CDR3 in amino acids: CASSSGQGNERYF. The CDR3, as DNA: TGTGCCAGCAGTTCGGGACAGGGCAACGAGCGGTACTTC.

V is TRBV29-1 and J is TRBJ1-2; 10 bases are a match to TRBD1. CDR1 SQVTM and CDR2 ANQGSEA come from the germline V gene. CDR3 size: 14 residues. V gave up 3 bases and J gave up 3 bases; unmatched junction bases: 4. CDR3 DNA sequence: TGCAGCGTTGATGCGACAGGGGGCGACTATGGCTACACCTTC. Translation: CSVDATGGDYGYTF.